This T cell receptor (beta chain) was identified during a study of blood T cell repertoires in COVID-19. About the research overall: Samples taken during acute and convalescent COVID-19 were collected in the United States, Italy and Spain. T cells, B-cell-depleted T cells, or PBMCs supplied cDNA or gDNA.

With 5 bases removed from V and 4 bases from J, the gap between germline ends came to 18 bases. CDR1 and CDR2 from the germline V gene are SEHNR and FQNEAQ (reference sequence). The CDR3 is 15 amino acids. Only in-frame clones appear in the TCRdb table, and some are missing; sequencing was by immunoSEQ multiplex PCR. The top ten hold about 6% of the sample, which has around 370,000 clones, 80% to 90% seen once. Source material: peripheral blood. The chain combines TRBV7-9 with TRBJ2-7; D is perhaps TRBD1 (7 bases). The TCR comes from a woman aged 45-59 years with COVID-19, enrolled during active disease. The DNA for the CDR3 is TGTGCCAGCAGCCCAGCGGCGCAGGGGGGTTACGAGCAGTACTTC. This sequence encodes CASSPAAQGGYEQYF.